This passage covers 23 T cell receptor beta chains from one sample sequenced in a study of blood T cell repertoires in COVID-19. Libraries were prepared by immunoSEQ multiplex PCR; TCRdb keeps only in-frame clonotypes and omits some of them. Here the sample spans hundreds of thousands of clones, over 70% being singletons. The sequencing input was peripheral blood. The receptors here all came from a woman aged 45 to 65 with acute or convalescent COVID-19.

The rearrangement joins TRBV18 to TRBJ2-4; no clear D gene. Germline V lookup: CDR1 KGHSH, CDR2 LQKENI. This CDR3 has 15 amino acids. The ends were cut back, 3 bases at V and 0 bases at J, with 9 bases in the middle. The CDR3 DNA reads TGTGCCAGCTCACCTGGCCTCATAGCCAAAAACATTCAGTACTTC. Translated: CASSPGLIAKNIQYF.

V is TRBV6-5 and J is TRBJ1-1; possible D gene TRBD1, 6 bases. The CDR3 extends over 15 amino acids. Trimming removed 5 bases at V and 9 bases at J, with 22 bases between. Looked up from germline, CDR1 is MNHEY and CDR2 is SVGAGI. CDR3 loop: CASSPDPWTVRQAFF. Written as DNA, the CDR3 is TGTGCCAGCAGTCCCGACCCATGGACAGTTAGGCAAGCTTTCTTT.

The V gene is TRBV28, the J gene TRBJ2-3; TRBD2 might be the D (6 bases). V lost 2 bases and J 2 bases, leaving 8 bases between the germline ends. Germline V lookup: CDR1 MDHEN, CDR2 SYDVKM. The CDR3 has 14 residues. This CDR3 reads CASSLGGNTDTQYF. CDR3 bases: TGTGCCAGCAGTTTAGGCGGGAACACAGATACGCAGTATTTT.

The chain joins TRBV3-1 (or the pseudogene TRBV3-2) to TRBJ2-7; 13 positions match TRBD2. V shed 1 base and J 6 bases; nucleotides not matched to a gene: 6. CDR1 is LGHDT and CDR2 is YNNKEL in the germline V gene (reference sequence). CDR3 length: 16 amino acids. CDR3 DNA: TGTGCCAGCAGCCAAGTCAGGCGGACTAGCGGGAGCGAGCAGTACTTC. Protein: CASSQVRRTSGSEQYF.

For the CDR3, the DNA is TGTGCCAGCAGTGACGGACAGGGGGGAAATACGCAGTATTTT. Encoded protein: CASSDGQGGNTQYF. V gene TRBV6-1 combines with J gene TRBJ2-3, with 10 bases identical to TRBD1. Looked up from germline, CDR1 is MNHNS and CDR2 is SASEGT. The CDR3 totals 14 residues. V was pared by 3 bases and J by 7 bases, with 4 bases of the junction left unmatched.

CDR3 sequence (DNA): TGTGCCATCAGCGCAGGGACGGAGGGCAACTATGGCTACACCTTC. This codes for CAISAGTEGNYGYTF. This sequence joins TRBV10-3 and TRBJ1-2; D possibly corresponds to TRBD1 (5 bases). This CDR3 region has 15 residues. Germline values: CDR1 ENHRY, CDR2 SYGVKD. With 6 bases removed from V and 2 bases from J, the gap between germline ends came to 16 bases.

The chain employs TRBV2 and TRBJ1-4, with D possibly matching TRBD1 (5 bases). The V end lost 9 bases, the J end lost 8 bases, and 19 bases lay between the germline ends. The CDR3 runs 14 residues. Germline V gives CDR1 SNHLY, CDR2 FYNNEI. CDR3 in amino acids: CASTFRTEGEKLFF. DNA of the CDR3: TGTGCCAGTACCTTCCGGACGGAGGGGGAAAAACTGTTTTTT.

In this sample, this clone turned up once. J is TRBJ2-1 and V is TRBV11-2; 7 nucleotides match TRBD2. The CDR3 is made up of 13 amino acids. Germline trimming cut 5 bases from V and 7 bases from J; bases unmatched to any gene: 5. Germline V CDR1 and CDR2: SGHAT, FQNNGV. The CDR3 spells CASSRGSLNEQFF. The CDR3 coding sequence is TGTGCCAGCAGCCGCGGGAGTCTGAATGAGCAGTTCTTC.

This chain uses TRBV2 with TRBJ1-1, with 9 bases identical to TRBD1. The germline V gene has CDR1 SNHLY and CDR2 FYNNEI. The CDR3 totals 13 residues. With V trimmed by 10 bases and J by 5 bases, 8 bases remained unmatched. The CDR3 DNA follows: TGTGCCAACTCGGACAGGGGAAGGACTGAAGCTTTCTTT. Translated: CANSDRGRTEAFF.

This clone was detected ten times or more. The chain joins TRBV12-3 or TRBV12-4 to TRBJ1-2; D gene unclear. This CDR3 is 13 amino acids long. V lost 5 bases, J lost 2 bases, and 9 bases lay in between. The CDR3 sequence is CASSPGINYGYTF. In DNA, the CDR3 is TGTGCCAGCAGTCCCGGGATAAACTATGGCTACACCTTC.

CDR3 amino acids: CASSEVQGLANEKLFF. CDR3 nucleotides: TGTGCCAGCAGTGAAGTCCAGGGGTTGGCTAATGAAAAACTGTTTTTT. V is TRBV6-1 and J is TRBJ1-4; possibly TRBD1 for D (6 bases). The ends were cut back, 1 base at V and 3 bases at J, with 12 bases in the middle. CDR1 is MNHNS, CDR2 SASEGT, per germline. This CDR3 has 16 residues.

This clone was observed once. V is TRBV15 and J is TRBJ2-1; D unresolved. The CDR3 consists of 17 residues. Looked up from germline, CDR1 is LNHNV and CDR2 is YYDKDF (reference sequence). Trimming left V 4 bases short and J 9 bases short, with 25 bases between. The CDR3 region is CATSTDYFRLVLVEQFF. CDR3 nucleotide sequence: TGTGCCACCAGCACCGATTACTTTAGGCTAGTACTCGTTGAGCAGTTCTTC.

The V gene is TRBV6-5, the J gene TRBJ1-2; 7 bases line up with TRBD1. The CDR3 totals 14 residues. V dropped 2 bases and J dropped 4; count of bases not matched to a gene: 4. Germline values: CDR1 MNHEY, CDR2 SVGAGI. The CDR3 spells CASSYRQGAYGYTF. CDR3 DNA sequence: TGTGCCAGCAGTTACAGACAGGGAGCCTATGGCTACACCTTC.

In nucleotides, the CDR3 is TGTGCCAGCTCACCACCTCAGGGACAGCCCCAGCATTTT. This gives the protein CASSPPQGQPQHF. The genes are TRBV18 and TRBJ1-5; maybe TRBD1 (5 bases). This CDR3 has 13 residues. V lost 0 bases, J lost 7 bases, and 7 bases lay in between. Germline lookup yields CDR1 KGHSH and CDR2 LQKENI.

The chain employs TRBV24-1 and TRBJ2-3, with TRBD1 matching 7 bases. The CDR3 sequence is 17 residues long. J was trimmed by 4 bases and V by 4 bases; bases with no gene match: 13. CDR1 is KGHDR and CDR2 is SFDVKD in the germline V gene. CDR3 loop: CATSDPAGTVVSDTQYF. CDR3 sequence (DNA): TGTGCCACCAGTGACCCTGCCGGGACAGTGGTTTCAGATACGCAGTATTTT.

The chain couples TRBV11-2 to TRBJ2-1; TRBD2 aligns across 10 bases. CDR3 length: 15 residues. V was pared by 3 bases and J by 6 bases, with 5 bases of the junction left unmatched. CDR1 SGHAT and CDR2 FQNNGV come from the germline V gene. CDR3: CASSFQAGGGNEQFF. CDR3 nucleotide sequence: TGTGCCAGCAGCTTCCAAGCGGGAGGGGGCAATGAGCAGTTCTTC.

The genes are TRBV18 and TRBJ2-3, with a weak D call TRBD1 (5 bases). CDR3 length: 12 amino acids. V lost 3 bases to trimming and J lost 5 bases, with 6 bases between them. Germline assignment: CDR1 KGHSH and CDR2 LQKENI. CDR3 DNA sequence: TGTGCCAGCTCACCGGGGCGAGATACGCAGTATTTT. Protein: CASSPGRDTQYF. The full variable domain, in which reference TRBV18 and TRBJ2-3 provide the parts outside the CDR3, is NAGVMQNPRHLVRRRGQEARLRCSPMKGHSHVYWYRQLPEEGLKFMVYLQKENIIDESGMPKERFSAEFPKEGPSILRIQQVVRGDSAAYFCASSPGRDTQYFGPGTRLTVL.

The chain links TRBV6-6 to TRBJ2-1; 7 nucleotides match TRBD2. The trim removed 2 bases at V and 8 bases at J, leaving 9 bases unmatched. Per germline, CDR1 MNHNY and CDR2 SVGAGI (reference sequence). There are 15 residues in the CDR3. The CDR3 DNA reads TGTGCCAGCAGTTACACGTCGCGGGAGTTGGATGAGCAGTTCTTC. It encodes CASSYTSRELDEQFF.

This chain joins TRBV5-1 and TRBJ2-7; 7 positions agree with TRBD2. In germline, CDR1 is SGHRS, CDR2 YFSETQ. The CDR3 has 15 amino acids. After removal of 0 bases from V and 4 bases from J, the junction contained 7 bases not matched to a gene. CDR3 amino acids: CASSLGGGEAYEQYF. Here the CDR3 DNA reads TGCGCCAGCAGCTTGGGGGGAGGGGAGGCGTACGAGCAGTACTTC.

CDR3 in DNA: TGTGCCAGCAGCCCCCGTGATCGGGGGTACCAAGAGACCCAGTACTTC. It is translated as CASSPRDRGYQETQYF. The chain links TRBV3-1 (or the pseudogene TRBV3-2) to TRBJ2-5; D possibly corresponds to TRBD2 (6 bases). V lost 4 bases and J lost 0, with 15 bases in between. There are 16 residues in the CDR3. Looked up from germline, CDR1 is LGHDT and CDR2 is YNNKEL (reference sequence).

The gene calls are TRBV28 and TRBJ2-7, with 14 bases fitting TRBD2. CDR1 and CDR2 (germline): MDHEN, SYDVKM. The CDR3 sequence is 15 residues long. J was trimmed by 9 bases and V by 5 bases; bases with no gene match: 9. Written as DNA, the CDR3 is TGTGCCAGCAGTCTAAGAGGACTAGCGGGAGGAGGGCAGTACTTC. Translation: CASSLRGLAGGGQYF.

This clone was observed a handful of times. The V and J genes are TRBV28 and TRBJ1-2; tentative D call: TRBD1 (6 bases). The CDR3 extends over 14 amino acids. CDR1 and CDR2 from the germline V gene are MDHEN and SYDVKM. V gave up 4 bases and J gave up 6 bases, with 15 bases separating them. The CDR3 coding sequence is TGTGCCAGCAGTTCCCGAGGACAGCTCGATGGCTACACCTTC. It yields the protein CASSSRGQLDGYTF.

This clone has only a few counts. This chain links TRBV29-1 with TRBJ1-2; D is perhaps TRBD1 (5 bases). From germline, CDR1 is SQVTM and CDR2 ANQGSEA. The length of the CDR3 is 13 residues. V lost 4 bases to trimming and J lost 6 bases, with 15 bases between them. The CDR3 DNA reads TGCAGCGTTGGCCAGGGTATTTGGGATGGCTACACCTTC. Its translation is CSVGQGIWDGYTF.